Below, 8 T cell receptor beta chains from the same sample are listed, as sequenced in a study of CD8 T cells in ankylosing spondylitis (dated by TCRdb to 2015 to 2018). The library relied on 5' RACE. Sequencing took place on an Illumina HiSeq 2500. The public sequencing data were trimmed at Q25 with fastp and processed into clonotypes with MiXCR by TCRdb, which kept only in-frame beta chains. Duplicate CDR3 protein sequences are folded into a single record with the most common DNA and genes. The sample profile shows 220,000 or so distinct CDR3 sequences; over 9.5% of them were found once. The leading ten clones occupy roughly 23% of the sample. The material sequenced was blood, either unsorted or a sorted T cell fraction (not recorded which). Receptors were obtained from a male donor with ankylosing spondylitis or in good health (not recorded which).

This clonotype was observed at least ten times. The chain couples TRBV20-1 to TRBJ1-1; 8 bases are shared with TRBD1. Germline V gene sequence: CDR1 DFQATT, CDR2 SNEGSKA (reference sequence). The CDR3 totals 16 residues. Losses at the gene ends were 5 bases for V and 1 base for J; bases not matched to a gene: 12. CDR3 DNA: TGCAGTGCTTTTCCCCCCCAGGGGGCAACGAACACTGAAGCTTTCTTT. Its translation: CSAFPPQGATNTEAFF.

The chain links TRBV28 to TRBJ2-3, with a possible D match to TRBD1 (5 bases). The CDR3 consists of 15 residues. Germline assignment: CDR1 MDHEN and CDR2 SYDVKM. V dropped 2 bases and J dropped 2 bases, with 11 bases sitting between them. CDR3 in DNA: TGTGCCAGCAGTTTACGACAGTTATACACAGATACGCAGTATTTT. Translating gives CASSLRQLYTDTQYF.

This clonotype was detected many times. V usage is TRBV12-3 or TRBV12-4 and J usage is TRBJ2-3, with D perhaps matching TRBD2 (5 bases). The CDR3 consists of 16 residues. V was cut by 5 bases and J by 0 bases, with 15 bases left in between. The CDR3 reads CASSSTLRLSTDTQYF. In nucleotides, the CDR3 is TGTGCCAGCAGTAGTACCCTCCGACTAAGCACAGATACGCAGTATTTT.

This clonotype was seen many times. The J gene is TRBJ2-7, the V gene TRBV20-1; TRBD1 or TRBD2 may be the D gene (5 bases each). The ends were cut back, 3 bases at V and 0 bases at J, with 6 bases in the middle. Per the germline V gene, CDR1 is DFQATT and CDR2 is SNEGSKA (reference sequence). The CDR3 length is 12 residues. The CDR3 protein is CSARGVSYEQYF. CDR3 DNA sequence: TGCAGTGCTAGGGGGGTCTCCTACGAGCAGTACTTC.

This clonotype was counted at least ten times. V gene TRBV28 combines with J gene TRBJ1-4, with D hard to call. This CDR3 contains 14 residues. Looked up from germline, CDR1 is MDHEN and CDR2 is SYDVKM. Trimming removed 3 bases at V and 4 bases at J, with 9 bases between. For the CDR3, the DNA is TGTGCCAGCAGTTTCTGGACGGGTAATGAAAAACTGTTTTTT. Its protein is CASSFWTGNEKLFF.

This clonotype was found many times. The CDR3 DNA reads as TGTGCCAGCAGTTACTCAAACGGGATTGAGCAGTTCTTC. The encoded protein is CASSYSNGIEQFF. This rearrangement joins TRBV6-5 to TRBJ2-1, with a tentative D call TRBD2 (5 bases). V was pared by 0 bases and J by 9 bases, with 9 bases between. The germline gives CDR1 MNHEY, CDR2 SVGAGI. The CDR3 contains 13 residues.

In its sample, this clonotype was seen many times. The gene calls are TRBV7-2 and TRBJ2-3, with TRBD2 as a possible D gene (5 bases). The CDR3 contains 15 residues. Trimming pared 2 bases from V and 2 bases from J, leaving 11 bases between. From germline, CDR1 is SGHTA and CDR2 FQGNSA. This chain's CDR3 is CASSLLSGPTDTQYF. The CDR3 DNA sequence: TGTGCCAGCAGCTTATTAAGCGGACCCACAGATACGCAGTATTTT.

This chain connects TRBV10-3 to TRBJ2-3; 8 bases line up with TRBD1. Germline CDR1 ENHRY, CDR2 SYGVKD. There are 14 residues in the CDR3. V was pared by 11 bases and J by 15 bases, with 22 bases of the junction left unmatched. The CDR3 DNA is TGTGCCTCCCGCAGGGGGCTGGGCTGGGGTACACATTATTTT. Its translation: CASRRGLGWGTHYF.